A single sample gave rise to the 8 T cell receptor beta chains below, sequenced in a study of T cells in Graves' hyperthyroidism and ophthalmopathy. Amplified TCR beta CDR3 regions came from RNA transcripts. The TCR CDR3 was amplified in a first-round RT-PCR using the HTBI primer set. MiXCR, applied by TCRdb to the multiplex PCR reads, yields one record per CDR3 protein. The table lists 350,000 to 450,000 distinct CDR3 sequences, approximately 13% of them singletons, with 8% to 13% in the top ten. Material for sequencing was blood. The receptors were sampled from a woman aged 55-69 years with Graves' hyperthyroidism.

For this clonotype: This may come from a read error, since a much larger clone is one base off. As the CDR3 is not closed by the conserved phenylalanine or tryptophan, this likely results from a read error. The gene calls are TRBV3-1 and TRBJ1-2, with D possibly TRBD1 on 6 matching bases. V lost 7 bases, J lost 7 bases, and 13 bases lay in between. This CDR3 is built from 12 residues. Germline CDR1 is LGHDT and CDR2 is YNNKEL (reference sequence). The CDR3 DNA sequence: TGTGCCAGCAAAGGAACAGGGACTGGCTACACCATC. It translates to CASKGTGTGYTI.

V usage is TRBV19 and J usage is TRBJ2-7, with D possibly being TRBD1 (5 bases). This CDR3 has 15 amino acids. Deletions cut 3 bases from V and 1 base from J, with 13 bases between. The germline gives CDR1 LNHDA, CDR2 SQIVND (reference sequence). The CDR3 sequence: CASSISKGPSYEQYF. The CDR3, as DNA: TGTGCCAGTAGTATTTCAAAGGGGCCTTCCTACGAGCAGTACTTC.

The V and J genes are TRBV28 and TRBJ1-5, with D perhaps matching TRBD1 (6 bases). This CDR3 region has 14 residues. With 2 bases removed from V and 8 bases from J, the gap between germline ends came to 13 bases. Germline V gene lookup returns CDR1 MDHEN and CDR2 SYDVKM. The DNA of the CDR3 is TGTGCCAGCAGTTTAGCTTCTAGGGGGGAGCCCCAGCATTTT. This sequence encodes CASSLASRGEPQHF.

In regard to this clonotype: A much more abundant neighbour one base away suggests this may be a read error. V is TRBV11-2 and J is TRBJ1-4; D not resolved. The germline V gene encodes CDR1 SGHAT and CDR2 FQNNGV. The CDR3 covers 15 residues. CDR3 DNA sequence: TGTGCCAGCAGCTCCCAAAGTGGGTCTAATGAAAAACCGTTTTTT. This gives the protein CASSSQSGSNEKPFF.

In its sample, this clonotype was seen many times. This sequence joins TRBV12-3 or TRBV12-4 and TRBJ2-4, with D maybe TRBD2 (7 bases). V lost 5 bases, J lost 8 bases, and 16 bases lay in between. The CDR3 is 14 residues long. In DNA, the CDR3 is TGTGCCAGCAGTAGCGGGACACTGGGGGACATTCAGTACTTC. As protein: CASSSGTLGDIQYF.

This clonotype was counted between two and nine times. The rearrangement links TRBV6-1 to TRBJ2-3; TRBD2 matches 14 bases. The V segment lost 1 base and the J segment 5 bases; nucleotides outside the gene matches: 2. The CDR3 extends over 16 amino acids. CDR1 and CDR2 from the germline V gene are MNHNS and SASEGT. CDR3 bases: TGTGCCAGCAGTGAAGGACTAGCGGGAGGGGTAGATACGCAGTATTTT. Its translation: CASSEGLAGGVDTQYF.

V usage is TRBV15 and J usage is TRBJ1-5; TRBD1 might be the D (5 bases). V lost 5 bases and J lost 4, with 15 bases in between. The CDR3 is 15 residues long. The V gene's germline CDR1 is LNHNV and CDR2 YYDKDF (reference sequence). The DNA of the CDR3 is TGTGCCACCAGCCTCACCAGGGCCTCAAATCAGCCCCAGCATTTT. Translating it yields CATSLTRASNQPQHF.

This clonotype has only a few counts. V and J are TRBV6-1 and TRBJ1-1; tentatively, D is TRBD1 (5 bases). V lost 6 bases and J 2 bases, leaving 13 bases between the germline ends. CDR3 length equals 14 residues. The germline CDR1 and CDR2 sequences are MNHNS and SASEGT. CDR3 sequence reads: CASSILRGNTEAFF. The CDR3 DNA follows: TGTGCCAGCAGCATTTTAAGGGGAAACACTGAAGCTTTCTTT.